One sample yielded the 23 T cell receptor beta chains listed below, sequenced in a study of cytomegalovirus exposure and HLA in healthy donors. In the PCR, 60 Vbeta and 13 Jbeta primers were used. Using immunoSEQ multiplex PCR, the repertoire was profiled, and TCRdb retains in-frame clones only, with some absent. The profile covers roughly 150,000 clones, with around 80% appearing a single time and around 11% taken by the ten largest. The sequenced sample was PBMCs. Receptor source: a man between 18 and 29 years old in good health and CMV-seropositive.

The chain uses TRBV9 and TRBJ1-1; the D gene is possibly TRBD1 (5 bases). With 0 bases removed from V and 6 bases from J, the gap between germline ends came to 15 bases. CDR3 length: 15 residues. Germline V lookup: CDR1 SGDLS, CDR2 YYNGEE. In nucleotides, the CDR3 is TGTGCCAGCAGCGTAGATGGGTCCCCCAGGGCTGAAGCTTTCTTT. Its translation: CASSVDGSPRAEAFF.

The chain carries TRBV18 and TRBJ2-1; a weak D match, TRBD2 (6 bases). This CDR3 is 15 amino acids long. Germline CDR1 reads KGHSH; CDR2 reads LQKENI. The ends were cut back, 3 bases at V and 3 bases at J, with 12 bases in the middle. The CDR3 DNA reads TGTGCCAGCTCACCGACGGAGGGGATCTACAATGAGCAGTTCTTC. Protein: CASSPTEGIYNEQFF.

V and J are TRBV2 and TRBJ2-2; D uncertain. Germline loops: CDR1 SNHLY, CDR2 FYNNEI. This CDR3 region has 13 residues. Trimming took 4 bases from V and 4 from J, leaving 7 bases between them. Written as DNA, the CDR3 is TGTGCCAGCAGTGGTTCAGTCACCGGGGAGCTGTTTTTT. Its translation: CASSGSVTGELFF. Full variable domain (outside the CDR3, taken from reference TRBV2 and TRBJ2-2): EPEVTQTPSHQVTQMGQEVILRCVPISNHLYFYWYRQILGQKVEFLVSFYNNEISEKSEIFDDQFSVERPDGSNFTLKIRSTKLEDSAMYFCASSGSVTGELFFGEGSRLTVL.

This clone is a singleton in its sample. The chain uses TRBV27 and TRBJ2-7; 11 bases fit TRBD2. With 5 bases clipped from V and 3 bases from J, the junction kept 3 bases outside the gene matches. This CDR3 is built from 14 residues. Germline CDR1 MNHEY, CDR2 SMNVEV (reference sequence). CDR3 residues: CASSPGTSGYEQYF. CDR3 DNA: TGTGCCAGCAGTCCAGGGACTAGCGGCTACGAGCAGTACTTC.

The chain joins TRBV29-1 to TRBJ1-1; a weak D match, TRBD1 (5 bases). The V end was cut by 6 bases, the J end by 0 bases, with 11 bases between. Germline values: CDR1 SQVTM, CDR2 ANQGSEA. This CDR3 is 13 amino acids long. Here the CDR3 DNA reads TGCAGCGTAGCCTGGACATTGAACACTGAAGCTTTCTTT. Protein product: CSVAWTLNTEAFF.

This clone came up a few times. The chain recombines TRBV9 with TRBJ1-4; 9 positions match TRBD1. This CDR3 contains 18 residues. Germline assignment: CDR1 SGDLS and CDR2 YYNGEE. The V and J ends lost 4 bases and 2 bases, in that order; junction bases with no gene match: 12. The CDR3 is CASSPGQGGSWTNEKLFF. The CDR3 coding sequence is TGTGCCAGCAGCCCGGGACAGGGCGGGAGCTGGACTAATGAAAAACTGTTTTTT.

This clone was recorded once. The V and J genes are TRBV28 and TRBJ2-7, with 9 bases fitting TRBD2. The CDR3 has 13 amino acids. V lost 2 bases, J lost 9 bases, and 5 bases stayed unmatched. Germline V lookup: CDR1 MDHEN, CDR2 SYDVKM. The CDR3 region has the DNA TGTGCCAGCAGTTTAGTCCTAGCGGGAACGCAGTACTTC. It is translated as CASSLVLAGTQYF.

This chain uses TRBV7-8 with TRBJ2-2; D gene unclear. The germline V gene has CDR1 SGHVS and CDR2 FQNEAQ. Trimming took off 5 bases at V and 4 bases at J, with 14 bases between the two ends. The CDR3 extends over 15 amino acids. The DNA for the CDR3 is TGTGCCAGCAGCCCCCAGGTTGTTCCCACCGGGGAGCTGTTTTTT. It encodes CASSPQVVPTGELFF.

This rearrangement joins TRBV6-5 to TRBJ2-7, with TRBD1 as a possible D gene (6 bases). In germline, CDR1 is MNHEY, CDR2 SVGAGI. This CDR3 region has 14 residues. V lost 5 bases and J 3 bases, leaving 14 bases between the germline ends. The CDR3 region is CASSIEQGSYEQYF. CDR3 sequence (DNA): TGTGCCAGCAGTATCGAACAGGGAAGCTACGAGCAGTACTTC.

The V gene is TRBV4-1, the J gene TRBJ1-6, with D hard to call. Germline CDR1 reads MGHRA; CDR2 reads YSYEKL. The CDR3 consists of 14 residues. Trimming removed 4 bases at V and 9 bases at J, with 13 bases between. Here the CDR3 reads CASSPPRVSSPLHF. CDR3 DNA: TGCGCCAGCAGCCCGCCTCGGGTTTCTTCACCCCTCCACTTT.

This clone was detected only a few times. CDR3 loop: CASSYSTGGTEAFF. The CDR3 DNA sequence: TGTGCCAGCAGTTACTCGACAGGGGGAACTGAAGCTTTCTTT. The V and J genes are TRBV6-6 and TRBJ1-1; 9 positions agree with TRBD1. V was clipped by 0 bases and J by 5 bases; unmatched bases: 1. Looked up from germline, CDR1 is MNHNY and CDR2 is SVGAGI (reference sequence). The CDR3 is 14 amino acids.

This chain's CDR3 is CASSLSFNQPQHF. The CDR3 DNA is TGTGCCAGCAGTCTAAGCTTCAATCAGCCCCAGCATTTT. V gene TRBV11-2 combines with J gene TRBJ1-5; D not certain. The V end was cut by 6 bases, the J end by 3 bases, with 9 bases between. The germline V gene encodes CDR1 SGHAT and CDR2 FQNNGV. The CDR3 is 13 amino acids.

This chain links TRBV7-8 with TRBJ2-1, with TRBD2 identical over 8 bases. The trim removed 2 bases at V and 1 base at J, leaving 7 bases unmatched. There are 17 residues in the CDR3. Germline CDR1 reads SGHVS; CDR2 reads FQNEAQ. CDR3 loop: CASSLFPSGYSYNEQFF. The CDR3, as DNA: TGTGCCAGCAGCTTATTTCCTAGCGGGTATTCCTACAATGAGCAGTTCTTC.

The rearrangement links TRBV27 to TRBJ2-5, with 9 nucleotides matching TRBD2. The last part of the DNA fits TRBJ2-7 better; the J call may be wrong. The CDR3 has 15 residues. Germline V lookup: CDR1 MNHEY, CDR2 SMNVEV (reference sequence). CDR3 loop: CASSLSGLARYEQYF. The CDR3 DNA sequence: TGTGCCAGCAGTTTATCCGGACTAGCGCGGTACGAGCAGTACTTC.

V gene TRBV19 combines with J gene TRBJ1-1, with D tentatively TRBD1 (6 bases). Germline CDR1 is LNHDA and CDR2 is SQIVND (reference sequence). This CDR3 contains 15 residues. V was trimmed by 7 bases and J by 5 bases, leaving 20 bases between them. The CDR3 protein is CASTGAGVVRTEAFF. In DNA form, the CDR3 reads TGTGCCAGTACTGGGGCAGGGGTAGTGAGGACTGAAGCTTTCTTT.

The rearrangement joins TRBV29-1 to TRBJ2-5, with 9 bases identical to TRBD1. The CDR3 totals 12 residues. In germline, CDR1 is SQVTM, CDR2 ANQGSEA. J was trimmed by 2 bases and V by 6 bases; bases with no gene match: 1. This chain's CDR3 is CSVGTGQETQYF. The DNA of the CDR3 is TGCAGCGTCGGGACAGGGCAAGAGACCCAGTACTTC. The complete variable domain, with remaining parts taken from reference TRBV29-1 and TRBJ2-5, reads SAVISQKPSRDICQRGTSLTIQCQVDSQVTMMFWYRQQPGQSLTLIATANQGSEATYESGFVIDKFPISRPNLTFSTLTVSNMSPEDSSIYLCSVGTGQETQYFGPGTRLLVL.

J is TRBJ1-2 and V is TRBV27; the D gene is possibly TRBD1 (6 bases). Trimming shortened V by 6 bases and J by 6 bases, and 17 bases separated the two germline ends. The germline V gene has CDR1 MNHEY and CDR2 SMNVEV (reference sequence). This CDR3 has 14 residues. The CDR3 DNA reads TGTGCCAGCAGCCTCACAGGGTTCAAGCATGGCTACACCTTC. It encodes CASSLTGFKHGYTF.

Remarks on this clone: An end of the junction differs from the germline gene, which may be a read error. The rearrangement uses TRBV5-4 and TRBJ1-2; weak D call: TRBD1 (5 bases). CDR3 length equals 13 residues. Germline CDR1 is SGHNT and CDR2 is YYREEE (reference sequence). The CDR3 reads CASSLDRKDGYPF. CDR3 in DNA: TGTGCCAGCAGCTTGGACAGGAAAGATGGCTACCCCTTC.

As for this clone: Within the sample, other DNA sequences also encode this same CDR3. V usage is TRBV28 and J usage is TRBJ2-7, with D tentatively TRBD1 (7 bases). Germline CDR1 and CDR2: MDHEN and SYDVKM. CDR3 length: 13 residues. Trimming cost V 1 base and J 4 bases, with 8 bases left between them. The CDR3 DNA follows: TGTGCCAGCAGTTTATCAGGGGGGTACGAGCAGTACTTC. Residues: CASSLSGGYEQYF.

V and J are TRBV27 and TRBJ2-7, with D possibly being TRBD1 (5 bases). The V end lost 6 bases, the J end lost 5 bases, and 14 bases lay between the germline ends. The germline CDR1 and CDR2 sequences are MNHEY and SMNVEV (reference sequence). The CDR3 is made up of 13 amino acids. The CDR3 coding sequence is TGTGCCAGCAGAACCCACCAGGGTAACGAGCAGTACTTC. Translating it yields CASRTHQGNEQYF.

The genes are TRBV28 and TRBJ1-5; the match to TRBD1 covers 7 bases. V shed 2 bases, J shed 5 bases, and the junction held 15 bases outside the gene matches. In germline, CDR1 is MDHEN, CDR2 SYDVKM. This CDR3 spans 18 amino acids. The CDR3 DNA reads TGTGCCAGCAGTTTACCACTAATAACAGGGGCATGGGATCAGCCCCAGCATTTT. This encodes CASSLPLITGAWDQPQHF.

This chain's CDR3 is CASSLLGVYGYTF. CDR3 nucleotide sequence: TGTGCCAGCAGCCTCCTAGGGGTCTATGGCTACACCTTC. The chain has TRBV6-5 and TRBJ1-2; tentatively, D is TRBD1 (5 bases). There are 13 residues in the CDR3. V was cut by 6 bases and J by 4 bases, with 12 bases left in between. The germline CDR1 and CDR2 sequences are MNHEY and SVGAGI.

Points on this clone: An end of the junction differs from the germline gene, which may be a read error. The rearrangement joins TRBV5-1 to TRBJ2-2; 9 bases match TRBD1. The germline gives CDR1 SGHRS, CDR2 YFSETQ. This CDR3 comprises 16 residues. Written as DNA, the CDR3 is TGCGCCAGCAGCGCCCTACAGGGGGCGAACGCCGGGGAGCTGTTTTTT. Its protein product is CASSALQGANAGELFF.